This T cell receptor beta chain derives from a study of PD-L1 blockade in urothelial cancer. As for the study in general: Males with bladder-origin urothelial cancer made up twenty-five of 29 patients. Median blood clonality was roughly 0.074, with 86,000 or so unique TCRs.

Trimming took 5 bases from V and 3 from J; bases not matched to a gene: 9. Germline assignment: CDR1 SEHNR and CDR2 FQNEAQ (reference sequence). This CDR3 contains 16 residues. The study's findings and limits: More expansion of tumor-associated blood clones, seen at 3 weeks, marked durable-benefit patients.

Time point of the sample: pretreatment peripheral blood. Sequencing was performed with immunoSEQ multiplex PCR; in TCRdb, only in-frame clones are kept and a portion is missing. This sample has roughly 39,000 clones, with 90% to 95% found just once. A remark on this clone: Its antigen is undetermined.

The sequence was collected from a woman in her sixties or seventies with urothelial cancer. This rearrangement joins TRBV7-9 to TRBJ2-1; 8 bases agree with TRBD2. The sequencing used PBMCs, collected around atezolizumab (anti-PD-L1) treatment. The CDR3 region has the DNA TGTGCCAGCAGCCATAAAGCGGGAGCCGGCTACAATGAGCAGTTCTTC. Protein sequence: CASSHKAGAGYNEQFF. Full variable domain (remainder filled in from reference TRBV7-9 and TRBJ2-1): DTGVSQNPRHKITKRGQNVTFRCDPISEHNRLYWYRQTLGQGPEFLTYFQNEAQLEKSRLLSDRFSAERPKGSFSTLEIQRTEQGDSAMYLCASSHKAGAGYNEQFFGPGTRLTVL.